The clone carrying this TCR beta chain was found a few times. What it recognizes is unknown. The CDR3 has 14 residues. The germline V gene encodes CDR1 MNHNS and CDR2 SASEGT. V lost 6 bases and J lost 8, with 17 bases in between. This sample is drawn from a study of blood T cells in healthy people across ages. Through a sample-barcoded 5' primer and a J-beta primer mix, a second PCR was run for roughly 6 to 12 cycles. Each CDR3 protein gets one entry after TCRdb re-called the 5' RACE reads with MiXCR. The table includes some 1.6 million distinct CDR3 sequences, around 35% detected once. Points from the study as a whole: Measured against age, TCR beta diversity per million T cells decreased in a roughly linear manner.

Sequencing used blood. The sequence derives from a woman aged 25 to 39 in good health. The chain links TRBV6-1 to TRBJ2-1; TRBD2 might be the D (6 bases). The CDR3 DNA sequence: TGTGCCAGCAGCGCGGGACCCGGGAATTATGAGCAGTTCTTC. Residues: CASSAGPGNYEQFF.